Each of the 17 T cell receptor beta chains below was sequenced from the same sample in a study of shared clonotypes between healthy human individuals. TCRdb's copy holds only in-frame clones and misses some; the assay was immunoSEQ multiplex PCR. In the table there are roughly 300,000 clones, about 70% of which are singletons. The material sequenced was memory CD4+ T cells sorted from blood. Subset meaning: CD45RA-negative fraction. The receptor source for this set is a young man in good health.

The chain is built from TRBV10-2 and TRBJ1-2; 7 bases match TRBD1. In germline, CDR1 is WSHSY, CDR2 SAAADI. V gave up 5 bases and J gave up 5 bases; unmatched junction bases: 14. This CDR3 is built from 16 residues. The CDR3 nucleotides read TGCGCCAGCAGTACGGGACAGACCCAAAGGACTTATGGCTACACCTTC. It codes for CASSTGQTQRTYGYTF.

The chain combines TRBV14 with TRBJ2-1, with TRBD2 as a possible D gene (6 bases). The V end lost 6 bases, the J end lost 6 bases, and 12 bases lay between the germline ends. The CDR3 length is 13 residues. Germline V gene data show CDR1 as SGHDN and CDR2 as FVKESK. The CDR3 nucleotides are TGTGCCAGCAGAGAGGGACTCCTCAATGAGCAGTTCTTC. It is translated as CASREGLLNEQFF.

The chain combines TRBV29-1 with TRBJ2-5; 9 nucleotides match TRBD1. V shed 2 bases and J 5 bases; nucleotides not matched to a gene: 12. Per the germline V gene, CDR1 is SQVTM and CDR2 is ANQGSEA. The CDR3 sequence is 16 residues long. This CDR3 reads CSVEKDRTGGAETQYF. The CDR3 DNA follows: TGCAGCGTTGAAAAGGATCGAACAGGGGGCGCGGAGACCCAGTACTTC.

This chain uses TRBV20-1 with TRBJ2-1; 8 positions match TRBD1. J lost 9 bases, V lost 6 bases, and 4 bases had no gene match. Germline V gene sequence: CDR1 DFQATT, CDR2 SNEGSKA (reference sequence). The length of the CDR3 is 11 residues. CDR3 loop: CSARGLFEQFF. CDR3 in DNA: TGCAGTGCCAGGGGGCTTTTTGAGCAGTTCTTC.

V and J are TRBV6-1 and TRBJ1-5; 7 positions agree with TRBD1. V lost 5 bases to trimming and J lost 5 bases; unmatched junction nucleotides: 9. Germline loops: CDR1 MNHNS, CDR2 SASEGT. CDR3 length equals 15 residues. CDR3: CASSRGGGGHQPQHF. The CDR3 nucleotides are TGTGCCAGCAGTAGGGGGGGAGGGGGCCATCAGCCCCAGCATTTT.

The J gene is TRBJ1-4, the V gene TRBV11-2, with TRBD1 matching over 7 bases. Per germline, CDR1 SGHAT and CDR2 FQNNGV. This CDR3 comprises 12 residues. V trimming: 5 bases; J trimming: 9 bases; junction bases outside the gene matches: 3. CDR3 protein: CASSETGKKLFF. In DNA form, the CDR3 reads TGTGCCAGCAGCGAGACAGGGAAAAAACTGTTTTTT.

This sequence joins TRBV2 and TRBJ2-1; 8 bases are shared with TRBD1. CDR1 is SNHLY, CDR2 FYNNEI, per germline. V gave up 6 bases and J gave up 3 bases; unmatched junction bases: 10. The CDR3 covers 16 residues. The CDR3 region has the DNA TGTGCCAGCAGCGTACGTAGCGGACAGGGCTACAATGAGCAGTTCTTC. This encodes CASSVRSGQGYNEQFF.

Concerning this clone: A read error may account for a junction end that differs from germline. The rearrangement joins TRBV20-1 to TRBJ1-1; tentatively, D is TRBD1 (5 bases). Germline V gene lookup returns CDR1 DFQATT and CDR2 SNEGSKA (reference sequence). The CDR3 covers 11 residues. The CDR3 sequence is CSASGAGPQLF. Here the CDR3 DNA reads TGCAGTGCTAGTGGGGCAGGCCCTCAGTTATTT.

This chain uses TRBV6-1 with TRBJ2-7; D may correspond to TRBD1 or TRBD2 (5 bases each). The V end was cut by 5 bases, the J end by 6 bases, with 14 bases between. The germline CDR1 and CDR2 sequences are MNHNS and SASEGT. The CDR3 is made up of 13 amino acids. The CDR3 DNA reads TGTGCCAGCAGTCGCCAGGGACCGGCCGAGCAGTACTTC. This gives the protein CASSRQGPAEQYF.

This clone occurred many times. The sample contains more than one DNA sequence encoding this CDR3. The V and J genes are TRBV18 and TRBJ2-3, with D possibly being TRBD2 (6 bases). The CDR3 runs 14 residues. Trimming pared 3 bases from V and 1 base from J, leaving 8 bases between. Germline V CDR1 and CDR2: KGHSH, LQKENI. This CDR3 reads CASSPGGGTDTQYF. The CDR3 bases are TGTGCCAGCTCACCGGGGGGAGGCACAGATACGCAGTATTTT.

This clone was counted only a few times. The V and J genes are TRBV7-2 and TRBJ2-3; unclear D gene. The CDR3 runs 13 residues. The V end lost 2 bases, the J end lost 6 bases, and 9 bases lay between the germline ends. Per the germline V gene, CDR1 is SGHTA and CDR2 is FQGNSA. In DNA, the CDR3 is TGTGCCAGCAGCTTATACCGGACGGATACGCAGTATTTT. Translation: CASSLYRTDTQYF.

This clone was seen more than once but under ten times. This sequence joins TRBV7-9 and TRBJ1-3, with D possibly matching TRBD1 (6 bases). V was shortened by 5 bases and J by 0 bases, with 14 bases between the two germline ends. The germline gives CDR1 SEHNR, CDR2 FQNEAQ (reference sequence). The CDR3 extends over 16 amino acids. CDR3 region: CASSPSQGFSGNTIYF. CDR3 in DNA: TGTGCCAGCAGCCCATCACAGGGATTCTCTGGAAACACCATATATTTT.

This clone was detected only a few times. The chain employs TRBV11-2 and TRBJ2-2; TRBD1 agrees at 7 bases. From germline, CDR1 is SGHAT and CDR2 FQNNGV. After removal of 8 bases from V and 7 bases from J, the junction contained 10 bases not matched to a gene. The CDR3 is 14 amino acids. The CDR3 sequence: CASLQGVVSGELFF. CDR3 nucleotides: TGTGCCAGCCTCCAGGGGGTCGTTAGCGGGGAGCTGTTTTTT.

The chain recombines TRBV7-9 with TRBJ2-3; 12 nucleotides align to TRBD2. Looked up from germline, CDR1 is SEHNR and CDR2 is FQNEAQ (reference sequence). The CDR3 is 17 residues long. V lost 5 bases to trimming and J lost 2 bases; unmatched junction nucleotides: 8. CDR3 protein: CASSLSRLAGDTDTQYF. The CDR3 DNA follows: TGTGCCAGCAGCCTCAGTCGACTAGCGGGGGACACAGATACGCAGTATTTT.

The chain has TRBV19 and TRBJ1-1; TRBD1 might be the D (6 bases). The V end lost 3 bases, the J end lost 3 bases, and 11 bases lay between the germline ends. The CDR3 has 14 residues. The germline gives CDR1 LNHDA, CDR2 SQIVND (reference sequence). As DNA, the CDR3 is TGTGCCAGTAGTATCCAGGGGATTGACACTGAAGCTTTCTTT. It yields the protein CASSIQGIDTEAFF.

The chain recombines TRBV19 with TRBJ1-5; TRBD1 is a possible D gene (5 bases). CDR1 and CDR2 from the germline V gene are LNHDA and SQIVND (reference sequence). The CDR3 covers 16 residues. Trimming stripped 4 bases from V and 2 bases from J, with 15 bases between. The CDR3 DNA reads TGTGCCAGTAGTAACGGGCAGGGTGAAGGCAATCAGCCCCAGCATTTT. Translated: CASSNGQGEGNQPQHF.

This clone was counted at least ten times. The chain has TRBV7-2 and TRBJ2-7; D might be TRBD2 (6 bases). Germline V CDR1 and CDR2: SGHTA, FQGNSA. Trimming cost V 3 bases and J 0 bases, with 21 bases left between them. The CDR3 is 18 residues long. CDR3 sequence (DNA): TGTGCCAGCAGCTTGGAGCCTGGAAGCGGAGGGAGCTCCTACGAGCAGTACTTC. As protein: CASSLEPGSGGSSYEQYF.